A single sample is the source of the 16 T cell receptor beta chains below, sequenced in a study of blood T cell repertoires in COVID-19. Data came from immunoSEQ multiplex PCR; TCRdb stores just in-frame clones and leaves some out. Of hundreds of thousands of clones listed, around 87% are singletons. The source material was PBMCs or T cells enriched from blood (not recorded which). These receptors were taken from a woman between 50 and 59 years old who had recovered from COVID-19.

J is TRBJ2-7 and V is TRBV30; TRBD2 aligns across 13 bases. CDR3 size: 13 residues. Germline CDR1 GTSNPN, CDR2 SVGIG (reference sequence). With V trimmed by 5 bases and J by 12 bases, 10 bases remained unmatched. This CDR3 reads CAWSGTSGTAGYF. The CDR3 coding sequence is TGTGCCTGGTCCGGGACTAGCGGGACCGCGGGGTACTTC. The variable domain in full, with the rest retrieved from reference TRBV30 and TRBJ2-7, is SQTIHQWPATLVQPVGSPLSLECTVEGTSNPNLYWYRQAAGRGLQLLFYSVGIGQISSEVPQNLSASRPQDRQFILSSKKLLLSDSGFYLCAWSGTSGTAGYFGPGTRLTVT.

Only one count was recorded for this clone. J is TRBJ2-1 and V is TRBV5-1, with D unresolved. The CDR3 is 15 amino acids. The germline V and J ends were trimmed by 2 bases and 0 bases, with 9 bases remaining between them. The germline V gene encodes CDR1 SGHRS and CDR2 YFSETQ. The CDR3 is CASSFVPGSYNEQFF. The CDR3 DNA sequence: TGCGCCAGCAGCTTCGTTCCCGGCTCCTACAATGAGCAGTTCTTC.

This chain connects TRBV6-1 to TRBJ2-5; 9 bases match TRBD2. Germline V gene sequence: CDR1 MNHNS, CDR2 SASEGT. There are 15 residues in the CDR3. The ends lost 3 bases at V and 4 bases at J; junction bases unmatched: 6. The CDR3 is CASSESSGKGETQYF. CDR3 nucleotide sequence: TGTGCCAGCAGTGAGTCTAGCGGGAAAGGAGAGACCCAGTACTTC.

This chain joins TRBV7-2 and TRBJ2-1; a possible D gene is TRBD1 (6 bases). This CDR3 has 15 residues. V dropped 5 bases and J dropped 0 bases, with 11 bases sitting between them. CDR1 and CDR2 (germline): SGHTA, FQGNSA. This CDR3 reads CASSADRSSYNEQFF. CDR3 sequence (DNA): TGTGCCAGCAGCGCCGACAGGAGCTCCTACAATGAGCAGTTCTTC. The full variable domain, its missing parts supplied by reference TRBV7-2 and TRBJ2-1, is GAGVSQSPSNKVTEKGKDVELRCDPISGHTALYWYRQSLGQGLEFLIYFQGNSAPDKSGLPSDRFSAERTGGSVSTLTIQRTQQEDSAVYLCASSADRSSYNEQFFGPGTRLTVL.

As DNA, the CDR3 is TGTGCCAGCAGCAGGGACAGGGGAAATTCACCCCTCCACTTT. It encodes CASSRDRGNSPLHF. The chain joins TRBV7-2 to TRBJ1-6; 10 bases line up with TRBD1. The germline V gene has CDR1 SGHTA and CDR2 FQGNSA. This CDR3 has 14 amino acids. J gave up 7 bases and V 5 bases, and 2 bases lay outside the gene matches.

The chain has TRBV25-1 and TRBJ2-2; 8 nucleotides match TRBD1. CDR1 is MGHDK and CDR2 is SYGVNS in the germline V gene. The junction had 10 bases not matched to a gene; V was cut back by 0 bases and J by 7 bases. The length of the CDR3 is 17 residues. The CDR3 reads CASSEYIGQGSSGELFF. The CDR3 region has the DNA TGTGCCAGCAGTGAATATATAGGACAGGGAAGTAGCGGGGAGCTGTTTTTT. Together with reference TRBV25-1 and TRBJ2-2, the CDR3 gives the full variable domain: EADIYQTPRYLVIGTGKKITLECSQTMGHDKMYWYQQDPGMELHLIHYSYGVNSTEKGDLSSESTVSRIRTEHFPLTLESARPSHTSQYLCASSEYIGQGSSGELFFGEGSRLTVL.

The V call is TRBV11-3, the J call TRBJ2-7; TRBD2 might be the D (6 bases). The CDR3 runs to 15 residues. The V gene lost 5 bases and the J gene lost 4 bases, with 18 bases spanning the gap. Germline loops: CDR1 SGHNT, CDR2 YENEEA. The CDR3 bases are TGTGCCAGCAGCCCGGGGGTAGGGTCCAGTTACGAGCAGTACTTC. Amino acid sequence: CASSPGVGSSYEQYF.

The chain is built from TRBV11-2 and TRBJ2-1; 8 bases fit TRBD1. With V trimmed by 0 bases and J by 16 bases, 5 bases remained unmatched. The germline V gene has CDR1 SGHAT and CDR2 FQNNGV. This CDR3 has 12 residues. The chain's CDR3 is CASSLEDRVPFF. CDR3 sequence (DNA): TGTGCCAGCAGCTTAGAGGACAGGGTTCCCTTCTTC.

This clone was recorded a few times. The sample carries other DNA sequences with the same CDR3. This chain connects TRBV30 to TRBJ1-3; D is possibly TRBD1 (6 bases). V shed 3 bases and J shed 1 base, with 7 bases lying between them. There are 13 residues in the CDR3. CDR1 and CDR2 (germline): GTSNPN, SVGIG (reference sequence). DNA of the CDR3: TGTGCCTGGAGCAGGGGATCTGGAAACACCATATATTTT. It encodes CAWSRGSGNTIYF.

V usage is TRBV10-3 and J usage is TRBJ2-7; D unclear. CDR3 length: 14 residues. The ends were cut back, 0 bases at V and 4 bases at J, with 10 bases in the middle. Germline V lookup: CDR1 ENHRY, CDR2 SYGVKD. CDR3 residues: CAISESVRPYEQYF. The CDR3 region has the DNA TGTGCCATCAGTGAGTCTGTCAGGCCATACGAGCAGTACTTC.

V is TRBV6-2 or TRBV6-3 and J is TRBJ1-3; tentative D call: TRBD1 (5 bases). Germline V gene data show CDR1 as MNHEY and CDR2 as SVGEGT. The CDR3 contains 15 residues. V lost 5 bases and J 2 bases, leaving 13 bases between the germline ends. CDR3 region: CASSRGTAAGNTIYF. DNA for the CDR3: TGTGCCAGCAGTCGGGGGACGGCGGCTGGAAACACCATATATTTT.

The chain recombines TRBV29-1 with TRBJ1-1, with 7 bases matching TRBD1. Germline CDR1 and CDR2: SQVTM and ANQGSEA. With V trimmed by 6 bases and J by 2 bases, 6 bases remained unmatched. This CDR3 is 13 amino acids long. The CDR3 loop reads CSVKGQDNTEAFF. Written as DNA, the CDR3 is TGCAGCGTAAAAGGACAGGACAACACTGAAGCTTTCTTT.

This rearrangement joins TRBV3-1 (or the pseudogene TRBV3-2) to TRBJ1-1; maybe TRBD1 (6 bases). Germline lookup yields CDR1 LGHDT and CDR2 YNNKEL (reference sequence). V was trimmed by 3 bases and J by 6 bases, leaving 11 bases between them. This CDR3 is built from 13 residues. For the CDR3, the DNA is TGTGCCAGCAGCCACGACGACAGGCCTGAAGCTTTCTTT. It translates to CASSHDDRPEAFF.

V usage is TRBV28 and J usage is TRBJ2-2; the D gene is possibly TRBD2 (7 bases). Trimming took off 5 bases at V and 5 bases at J, with 21 bases between the two ends. Germline V gene lookup returns CDR1 MDHEN and CDR2 SYDVKM. The CDR3 sequence is 17 residues long. In DNA, the CDR3 is TGTGCCAGCAGTCGACCCGGGGGAGCGGGACATACCGGGGAGCTGTTTTTT. Protein product: CASSRPGGAGHTGELFF.

This clone was observed once. The genes are TRBV19 and TRBJ1-5; D not certain. In germline, CDR1 is LNHDA, CDR2 SQIVND (reference sequence). Between the trimmed V and J ends, which lost 2 bases and 4 bases, there was a span of 6 bases. This CDR3 is 13 amino acids long. The CDR3 loop reads CASSIQENQPQHF. In DNA, the CDR3 is TGTGCCAGTAGTATACAGGAAAATCAGCCCCAGCATTTT.

The chain joins TRBV9 to TRBJ2-7; 12 bases line up with TRBD2. The junction had 10 bases not matched to a gene; V was cut back by 0 bases and J by 9 bases. The germline V gene has CDR1 SGDLS and CDR2 YYNGEE. The CDR3 totals 16 residues. Here the CDR3 DNA reads TGTGCCAGCAGCGTAGATGAGACTAGCGGGAGAGGACGGCAGTACTTC. Translating gives CASSVDETSGRGRQYF.